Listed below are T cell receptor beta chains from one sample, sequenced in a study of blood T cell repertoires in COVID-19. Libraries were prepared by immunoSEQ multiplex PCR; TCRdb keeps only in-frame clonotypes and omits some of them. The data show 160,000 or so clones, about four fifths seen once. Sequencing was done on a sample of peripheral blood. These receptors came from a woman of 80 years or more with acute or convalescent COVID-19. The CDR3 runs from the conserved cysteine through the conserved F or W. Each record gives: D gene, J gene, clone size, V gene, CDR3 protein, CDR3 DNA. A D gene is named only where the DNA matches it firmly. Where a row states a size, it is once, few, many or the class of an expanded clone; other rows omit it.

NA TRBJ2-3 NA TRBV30 CAWSRQGGTDTQYF TGTGCCTGGAGCCGTCAGGGAGGTACAGATACGCAGTATTTT
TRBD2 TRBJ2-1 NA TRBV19 CASRPSGGAIHNEQFF TGTGCCAGTAGGCCTAGCGGGGGGGCCATCCACAATGAGCAGTTCTTC
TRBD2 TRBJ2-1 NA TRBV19 CASSIDFIGGRTYNEQFF TGTGCCAGTAGTATAGATTTCATAGGCGGGAGAACCTACAATGAGCAGTTCTTC
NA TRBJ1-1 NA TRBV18 CASSPQGIGTEAFF TGTGCCAGCTCACCGCAGGGAATAGGAACTGAAGCTTTCTTT
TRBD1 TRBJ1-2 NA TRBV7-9 CASSFPGQGAGYTF TGTGCCAGCAGCTTTCCGGGACAGGGTGCGGGCTACACCTTC
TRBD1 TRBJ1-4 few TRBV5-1 CASSLQGAENEKLFF TGCGCCAGCAGCTTACAGGGGGCCGAGAATGAAAAACTGTTTTTT
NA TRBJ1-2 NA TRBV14 CASSPSLNYGYTF TGTGCCAGCAGCCCTTCTCTTAACTATGGCTACACCTTC
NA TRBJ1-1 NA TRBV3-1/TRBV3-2 CASSRGQTNTEAFF TGTGCCAGCAGCCGCGGACAGACAAACACTGAAGCTTTCTTT
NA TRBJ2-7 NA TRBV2 CASSTPRGRLYEQYF TGTGCCAGCAGTACCCCTAGGGGCCGCCTCTACGAGCAGTACTTC
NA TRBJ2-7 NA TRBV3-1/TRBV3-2 CASSLAPRTSYEQYF TGTGCCAGCAGCCTGGCCCCTCGTACCAGCTACGAGCAGTACTTC
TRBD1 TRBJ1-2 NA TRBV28 CASSSSGQGGGYTF TGTGCCAGCAGTTCCTCGGGACAGGGAGGAGGCTACACCTTC
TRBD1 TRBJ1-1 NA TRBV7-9 CASSTTGTDTEAFF TGTGCCAGCAGCACTACCGGGACAGACACTGAAGCTTTCTTT
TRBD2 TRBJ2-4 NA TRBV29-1 CSVATGTSVNIQYF TGCAGCGTTGCCACCGGGACTAGCGTAAACATTCAGTACTTC
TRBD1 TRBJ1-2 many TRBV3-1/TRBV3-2 CASSQGQGFGGYTF TGTGCCAGCAGCCAGGGACAGGGATTTGGTGGCTACACCTTC
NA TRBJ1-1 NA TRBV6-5 CASSSTDRGGTEAFF TGTGCCAGCAGTTCAACGGACAGAGGGGGCACTGAAGCTTTCTTT
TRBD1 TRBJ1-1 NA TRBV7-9 CASSLGGTGARGTEAFF TGTGCCAGCAGCTTAGGGGGGACAGGGGCTCGGGGCACTGAAGCTTTCTTT
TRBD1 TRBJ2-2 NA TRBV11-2 CASSLSSRGLTGELFF TGTGCCAGCAGCTTATCCAGCAGGGGGCTGACCGGGGAGCTGTTTTTT
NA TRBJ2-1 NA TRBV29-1 CSVEPGYNEQFF TGCAGCGTTGAACCCGGGTACAATGAGCAGTTCTTC
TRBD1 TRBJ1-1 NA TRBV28 CASSPQGALSNTEAFF TGTGCCAGCAGTCCACAGGGGGCCCTTTCGAACACTGAAGCTTTCTTT
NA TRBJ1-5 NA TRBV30 CAWSVGRANQPQHF TGTGCCTGGAGTGTCGGCAGGGCCAATCAGCCCCAGCATTTT